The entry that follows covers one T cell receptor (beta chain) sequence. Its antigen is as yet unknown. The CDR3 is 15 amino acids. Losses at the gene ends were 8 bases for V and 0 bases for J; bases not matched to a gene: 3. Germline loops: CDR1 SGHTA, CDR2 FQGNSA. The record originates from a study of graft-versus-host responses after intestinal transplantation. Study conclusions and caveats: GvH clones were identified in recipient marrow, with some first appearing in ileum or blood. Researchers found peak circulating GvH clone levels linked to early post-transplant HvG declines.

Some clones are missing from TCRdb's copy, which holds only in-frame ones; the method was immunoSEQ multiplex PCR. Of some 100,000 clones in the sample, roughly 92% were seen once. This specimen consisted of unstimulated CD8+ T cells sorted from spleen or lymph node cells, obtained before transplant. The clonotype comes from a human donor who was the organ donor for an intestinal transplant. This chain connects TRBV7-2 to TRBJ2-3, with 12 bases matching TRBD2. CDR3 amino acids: CASCLAGGSTDTQYF. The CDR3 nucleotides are TGTGCCAGCTGTCTAGCGGGAGGGAGCACAGATACGCAGTATTTT.